A selection of T cell receptor beta chains follows, all from one sample in a study of response to subunit inactivated influenza vaccine. TCRdb fed the RT-PCR reads into MiXCR, producing one record per CDR3 protein. The sample has about 780,000 distinct CDR3 sequences; 15% to 20% are singletons. The sequenced sample was PBMCs from blood, obtained more than 4 days after vaccination. These receptors were taken from a middle-aged man who received an inactivated influenza vaccine. CDR3s include the opening cysteine and the closing phenylalanine or tryptophan. Fields, in order: D gene, V gene, clone size, J gene, CDR3 protein, CDR3 DNA. The D gene is left open where the match is weak. Clone size is given for some rows only: seen once, a few or many times, or a class if the clone is expanded.

D: -
V: TRBV25-1
size: few
J: TRBJ2-1
CDR3: CASSDLRDTNNEQFF
DNA: TGTGCCAGCAGTGACCTCCGGGACACTAACAATGAGCAGTTCTTC

D: -
V: TRBV2
size: -
J: TRBJ2-1
CDR3: CASSEEGSEQFF
DNA: TGTGCCAGCAGTGAAGAGGGGAGTGAGCAGTTCTTC

D: -
V: TRBV7-2
size: once
J: TRBJ2-6
CDR3: CASSEWHSGANVLTF
DNA: TGTGCCAGCTCTGAGTGGCACTCTGGGGCCAACGTCCTGACTTTC

D: -
V: TRBV27
size: once
J: TRBJ1-2
CDR3: CASSLSVLNYGYTF
DNA: TGTGCCAGCAGTTTATCAGTCTTGAACTATGGCTACACCTTC

D: TRBD2
V: TRBV12-3/TRBV12-4
size: few
J: TRBJ2-3
CDR3: CASSALAGLGADTQYF
DNA: TGTGCCAGCAGTGCCCTAGCGGGGCTAGGGGCAGATACGCAGTATTTT

D: TRBD1
V: TRBV5-6
size: few
J: TRBJ2-5
CDR3: CASSSERTGEIETQYF
DNA: TGTGCCAGCAGCTCGGAGAGGACAGGGGAGATCGAGACCCAGTACTTC

D: -
V: TRBV5-6
size: many
J: TRBJ2-2
CDR3: CASSLKPLNTGELFF
DNA: TGTGCCAGCAGCTTGAAACCTCTTAACACCGGGGAGCTGTTTTTT

D: -
V: TRBV6-2/TRBV6-3
size: -
J: TRBJ2-7
CDR3: CASSQRQNGEQYF
DNA: TGTGCCAGCAGTCAACGACAGAATGGCGAGCAGTACTTC

D: -
V: TRBV7-9
size: few
J: TRBJ2-1
CDR3: CASSWAQPGNEQFF
DNA: TGTGCCAGCAGCTGGGCTCAGCCGGGCAATGAGCAGTTCTTC

D: -
V: TRBV24-1
size: few
J: TRBJ2-1
CDR3: CATSDSQDRPYNEQFF
DNA: TGTGCCACCAGTGATTCCCAGGACAGACCTTACAATGAGCAGTTCTTC